This T cell receptor (beta chain) was sequenced in a study of T cell responses to AZD1222 COVID-19 vaccine. This CDR3 has 14 residues. Germline V gene lookup returns CDR1 SGHDN and CDR2 FVKESK. Trimming stripped 4 bases from V and 1 base from J, with 10 bases between. TCRdb keeps only in-frame clones here, not all; method: immunoSEQ multiplex PCR. The top ten clones hold about 5% of a sample with around 100,000 clones, about nine tenths of them seen once. The clonotype originates from an adult in good health. The sample in question was peripheral blood, obtained on day 0 of AZD1222 vaccination. The V call is TRBV14, the J call TRBJ1-1, with a weak D call TRBD1 (6 bases). Here the CDR3 DNA reads TGTGCCAGCAGCCGAGGACAGACGAACACTGAAGCTTTCTTT. Protein sequence: CASSRGQTNTEAFF.